This T cell receptor (beta chain) was observed in a study of blood T cells in healthy people across ages. The junction had 12 bases not matched to a gene; V was cut back by 2 bases and J by 8 bases. CDR3 size: 16 residues. Primers used in a second PCR of about 7 to 12 cycles were a sample-barcoded 5' primer and a J-beta primer mix. TCRdb independently ran MiXCR on the 5' RACE reads; one entry per CDR3 protein. The table lists roughly 1,700,000 distinct CDR3 sequences, roughly 28% of them singletons. Peripheral blood, 9.5 to 10 milliliters per donor, was collected. No fewer than 7 million PBMCs went into each sample. Each sample provided at least 6 micrograms of extracted total RNA.

Sequencing was done on a sample of blood. The genes are TRBV12-3 or TRBV12-4 and TRBJ2-1; 7 bases line up with TRBD1. The TCR originated in a woman aged 25 to 39 in good health. The CDR3 region has the DNA TGTGCCAGCAGTTTATTGAGACAGGGTGTACGTGATGAGCAGTTCTTC. Protein product: CASSLLRQGVRDEQFF.